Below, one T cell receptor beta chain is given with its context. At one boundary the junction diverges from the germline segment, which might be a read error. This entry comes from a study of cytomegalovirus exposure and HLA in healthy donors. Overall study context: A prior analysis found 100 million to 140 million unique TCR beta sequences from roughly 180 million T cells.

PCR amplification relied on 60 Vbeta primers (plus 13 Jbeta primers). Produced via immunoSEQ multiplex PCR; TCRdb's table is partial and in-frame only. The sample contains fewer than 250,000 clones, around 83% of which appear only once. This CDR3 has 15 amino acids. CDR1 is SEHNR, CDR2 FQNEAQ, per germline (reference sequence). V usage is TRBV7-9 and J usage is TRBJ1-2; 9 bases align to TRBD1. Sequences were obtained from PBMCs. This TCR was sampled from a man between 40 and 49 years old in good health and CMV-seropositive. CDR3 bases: TGTTCCAGCAGCTCCTGGGACAGGGAGGCGGCTGGCTACACCTTC. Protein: CSSSSWDREAAGYTF. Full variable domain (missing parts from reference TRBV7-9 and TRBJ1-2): DTGVSQNPRHKITKRGQNVTFRCDPISEHNRLYWYRQTLGQGPEFLTYFQNEAQLEKSRLLSDRFSAERPKGSFSTLEIQRTEQGDSAMYLCSSSSWDREAAGYTFGSGTRLTVV.